The 21 T cell receptor beta chains reported below all come from one sample, sequenced in a study of blood T cell repertoires in COVID-19. TCRdb's copy holds only in-frame clones and misses some; the assay was immunoSEQ multiplex PCR. Counted here are 300,000 or so clones, around nine tenths occurring once; the ten biggest clones make up 4.5% to 7%. The sample taken for sequencing was PBMCs or T cells enriched from blood (not recorded which). These receptors originate from a woman aged 25 to 39 who had recovered from COVID-19.

The chain couples TRBV12-3 or TRBV12-4 to TRBJ1-2; D is undetermined. The CDR3 covers 11 residues. Trimming removed 3 bases from V and 4 bases from J, with 3 bases in between. CDR3 in amino acids: CASSFSYGYTF. The DNA of the CDR3 is TGTGCCAGCAGTTTTAGCTATGGCTACACCTTC.

This rearrangement joins TRBV4-2 to TRBJ1-5; 7 positions agree with TRBD1. Germline assignment: CDR1 LGHNA and CDR2 YNFKEQ. The V gene end was trimmed by 0 bases and the J gene end by 3 bases; junction bases not matched to a gene: 5. The CDR3 consists of 16 residues. This chain's CDR3 is CASSQDPGQDNQPQHF. In nucleotides, the CDR3 is TGTGCCAGCAGCCAAGATCCCGGACAGGACAATCAGCCCCAGCATTTT.

The chain has TRBV27 and TRBJ2-7, with D perhaps matching TRBD2 (6 bases). This CDR3 region has 16 residues. V was cut by 6 bases and J by 1 base, with 19 bases left in between. The germline gives CDR1 MNHEY, CDR2 SMNVEV (reference sequence). In DNA form, the CDR3 reads TGTGCCAGCAGCCTGTCTTGGGGACTTGGTTCCTACGAGCAGTACTTC. Its translation is CASSLSWGLGSYEQYF.

Turning to this clone: The sample has other DNA sequences that encode this CDR3 too. This chain joins TRBV18 and TRBJ1-2; 8 positions agree with TRBD1. There are 13 residues in the CDR3. The V gene's germline CDR1 is KGHSH and CDR2 LQKENI. With 3 bases clipped from V and 4 bases from J, the junction kept 1 base outside the gene matches. In DNA form, the CDR3 reads TGTGCCAGCTCACCCGACAGGGGCTATGGCTACACCTTC. Translated, it gives CASSPDRGYGYTF.

This clone was seen only once. The chain uses TRBV7-2 and TRBJ1-4; no firm D call. Germline lookup yields CDR1 SGHTA and CDR2 FQGNSA. V gave up 5 bases and J gave up 0 bases, with 13 bases separating them. This CDR3 comprises 16 residues. CDR3 sequence (DNA): TGTGCCAGCAGCCCCTTAAATAGTCCAACTAATGAAAAACTGTTTTTT. Its translation: CASSPLNSPTNEKLFF.

The rearrangement joins TRBV2 to TRBJ1-1; 7 positions match TRBD1. CDR1 is SNHLY, CDR2 FYNNEI, per germline. The ends lost 1 base at V and 4 bases at J; junction bases unmatched: 0. The CDR3 has 13 amino acids. The CDR3 sequence: CASSEDRGTEAFF. The CDR3 bases are TGTGCCAGCAGTGAAGACAGGGGCACTGAAGCTTTCTTT. Combining the CDR3 with reference TRBV2 and TRBJ1-1 gives the whole variable domain EPEVTQTPSHQVTQMGQEVILRCVPISNHLYFYWYRQILGQKVEFLVSFYNNEISEKSEIFDDQFSVERPDGSNFTLKIRSTKLEDSAMYFCASSEDRGTEAFFGQGTRLTVV.

The chain employs TRBV20-1 and TRBJ2-3, with D possibly being TRBD2 (7 bases). The CDR3 runs to 15 residues. Germline assignment: CDR1 DFQATT and CDR2 SNEGSKA (reference sequence). V shed 3 bases and J shed 3 bases, with 16 bases lying between them. The CDR3 spells CSASLGGGSTDTQYF. The CDR3 DNA follows: TGCAGTGCTAGTTTAGGGGGGGGGTCGACAGATACGCAGTATTTT.

The rearrangement links TRBV18 to TRBJ2-3; D perhaps matches TRBD1 (5 bases). Trimming took 8 bases from V and 4 from J, leaving 16 bases between them. This CDR3 region has 14 residues. Germline V gene sequence: CDR1 KGHSH, CDR2 LQKENI. CDR3 protein: CASLSGSFADTQYF. The CDR3 DNA follows: TGTGCCAGCCTTTCAGGGTCATTTGCAGATACGCAGTATTTT.

The chain recombines TRBV10-3 with TRBJ1-2; D remains unclear. Germline lookup yields CDR1 ENHRY and CDR2 SYGVKD. This CDR3 region has 13 residues. V dropped 7 bases and J dropped 8 bases, with 17 bases sitting between them. CDR3 region: CAITENRAIGYTF. The CDR3, as DNA: TGTGCCATCACCGAAAACCGCGCTATCGGCTACACCTTC.

V usage is TRBV18 and J usage is TRBJ2-7, with TRBD1 matching over 9 bases. CDR1 KGHSH and CDR2 LQKENI come from the germline V gene. The CDR3 is made up of 15 amino acids. After removal of 3 bases from V and 3 bases from J, the junction contained 6 bases not matched to a gene. CDR3 sequence: CASSPPGTGIYEQYF. The CDR3 DNA follows: TGTGCCAGCTCACCCCCCGGGACAGGGATCTACGAGCAGTACTTC.

At least ten counts were recorded for this clone. This chain joins TRBV27 and TRBJ1-1; D remains unclear. The CDR3 is 14 residues long. V was clipped by 5 bases and J by 4 bases, with 14 bases between them. Germline CDR1 reads MNHEY; CDR2 reads SMNVEV (reference sequence). The CDR3 DNA follows: TGTGCCAGCAGTCCCCGGGTGGTGGGCACTGAAGCTTTCTTT. It specifies CASSPRVVGTEAFF.

In its sample, this clone was seen a few times. V gene TRBV9 combines with J gene TRBJ1-4; D call uncertain. The V gene's germline CDR1 is SGDLS and CDR2 YYNGEE. CDR3 length equals 14 residues. Between the trimmed V and J ends, which lost 0 bases and 10 bases, there was a span of 13 bases. The CDR3 nucleotides read TGTGCCAGCAGCGTAGGGGTGTCGTCAGGAAAACTGTTTTTT. Protein sequence: CASSVGVSSGKLFF.

CDR3 protein: CASSLGQADHYGYTF. CDR3 DNA sequence: TGTGCCAGCAGCTTAGGCCAGGCAGATCACTATGGCTACACCTTC. The chain employs TRBV13 and TRBJ1-2; D is ambiguous. CDR3 length: 15 residues. V dropped 0 bases and J dropped 3 bases, with 11 bases sitting between them. Germline CDR1 and CDR2: PRHDT and FYEKMQ (reference sequence).

This chain uses TRBV19 with TRBJ2-1, with TRBD1 matching 7 bases. Germline V CDR1 and CDR2: LNHDA, SQIVND (reference sequence). The CDR3 runs to 13 residues. V trimming: 10 bases; J trimming: 2 bases; junction bases outside the gene matches: 5. The CDR3 sequence: CATRTGPYNEQFF. The CDR3 DNA reads TGTGCCACCAGGACAGGCCCCTACAATGAGCAGTTCTTC. The whole variable domain, filled in from reference TRBV19 and TRBJ2-1, reads DGGITQSPKYLFRKEGQNVTLSCEQNLNHDAMYWYRQDPGQGLRLIYYSQIVNDFQKGDIAEGYSVSREKKESFPLTVTSAQKNPTAFYLCATRTGPYNEQFFGPGTRLTVL.

The chain combines TRBV5-4 with TRBJ1-6; D is ambiguous. The germline V gene encodes CDR1 SGHNT and CDR2 YYREEE (reference sequence). This CDR3 is 15 amino acids long. Trimming removed 5 bases at V and 6 bases at J, with 15 bases between. The CDR3 sequence is CASRLGGLSNSPLHF. CDR3 coding DNA: TGTGCCAGCAGATTAGGAGGGTTGAGTAATTCACCCCTCCACTTT.

V is TRBV11-2 and J is TRBJ1-6, with 7 bases matching TRBD1. J lost 7 bases, V lost 5 bases, and 5 bases had no gene match. From germline, CDR1 is SGHAT and CDR2 FQNNGV. The CDR3 extends over 14 amino acids. CDR3 loop: CASSPAGGNSPLHF. The CDR3, as DNA: TGTGCCAGCAGCCCCGCAGGGGGGAATTCACCCCTCCACTTT.

V is TRBV18 and J is TRBJ1-2; TRBD1 matches 8 bases. Unmatched junction bases numbered 10, after V lost 6 bases and J lost 7 bases. Germline CDR1 reads KGHSH; CDR2 reads LQKENI. The CDR3 length is 14 residues. The CDR3 nucleotides are TGTGCCAGCTCGCCGGACAGGGTTCTGTCTGGCTACACCTTC. This sequence encodes CASSPDRVLSGYTF.

The chain joins TRBV7-2 to TRBJ2-1; TRBD2 is a possible D gene (7 bases). The CDR3 has 17 amino acids. The ends were cut back, 3 bases at V and 4 bases at J, with 19 bases in the middle. CDR1 and CDR2 (germline): SGHTA, FQGNSA. The CDR3: CASSLGAGTTGYNEQFF. The CDR3, as DNA: TGTGCCAGCAGCTTGGGGGCCGGGACTACAGGTTACAATGAGCAGTTCTTC.

This sequence joins TRBV5-6 and TRBJ1-4; 7 bases align to TRBD1. The CDR3 totals 14 residues. The germline gives CDR1 SGHDT, CDR2 YYEEEE. The junction had 4 bases not matched to a gene; V was cut back by 0 bases and J by 8 bases. CDR3 protein: CASSLEGAGEKLFF. Written as DNA, the CDR3 is TGTGCCAGCAGCTTGGAGGGGGCCGGGGAAAAACTGTTTTTT.

The chain joins TRBV29-1 to TRBJ2-1, with D perhaps matching TRBD1 (6 bases). CDR1 SQVTM and CDR2 ANQGSEA come from the germline V gene. The CDR3 has 13 residues. CDR3 loop: CRAQGSSYNEQFF. CDR3 DNA sequence: TGCAGGGCCCAGGGGAGCTCCTACAATGAGCAGTTCTTC.

This chain links TRBV15 with TRBJ1-1; TRBD1 might be the D (5 bases). Germline V gene lookup returns CDR1 LNHNV and CDR2 YYDKDF (reference sequence). V gave up 1 base and J gave up 6 bases, with 18 bases separating them. The CDR3 runs to 16 residues. CDR3 sequence reads: CATSRVLGGLPAEAFF. CDR3 nucleotides: TGTGCCACCAGCAGAGTCCTGGGGGGACTTCCCGCTGAAGCTTTCTTT.